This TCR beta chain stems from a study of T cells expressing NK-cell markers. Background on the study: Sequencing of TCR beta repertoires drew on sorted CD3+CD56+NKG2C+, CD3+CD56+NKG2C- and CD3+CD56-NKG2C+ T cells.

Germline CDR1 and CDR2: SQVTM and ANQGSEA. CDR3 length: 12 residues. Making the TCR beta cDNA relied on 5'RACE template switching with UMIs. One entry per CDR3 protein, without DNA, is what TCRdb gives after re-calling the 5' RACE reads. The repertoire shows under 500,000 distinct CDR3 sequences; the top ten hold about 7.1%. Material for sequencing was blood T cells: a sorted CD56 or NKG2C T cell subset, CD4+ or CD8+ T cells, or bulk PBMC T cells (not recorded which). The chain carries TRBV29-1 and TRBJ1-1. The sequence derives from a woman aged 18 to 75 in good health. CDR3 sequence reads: CSVVVQSTEAFF.